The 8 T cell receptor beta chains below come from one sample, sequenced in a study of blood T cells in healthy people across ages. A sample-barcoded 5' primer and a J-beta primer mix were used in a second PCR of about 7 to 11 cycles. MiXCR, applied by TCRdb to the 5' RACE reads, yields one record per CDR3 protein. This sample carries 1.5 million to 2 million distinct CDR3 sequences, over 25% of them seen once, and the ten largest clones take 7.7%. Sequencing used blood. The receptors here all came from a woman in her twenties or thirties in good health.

CDR3 in amino acids: CSASRAPGTQETQYF. The CDR3 DNA sequence: TGCAGTGCTAGTCGGGCACCCGGTACACAAGAGACCCAGTACTTC. The chain has TRBV20-1 and TRBJ2-5; D call uncertain. The CDR3 is made up of 15 amino acids. The V end was cut by 3 bases, the J end by 2 bases, with 16 bases between. The germline V gene encodes CDR1 DFQATT and CDR2 SNEGSKA (reference sequence).

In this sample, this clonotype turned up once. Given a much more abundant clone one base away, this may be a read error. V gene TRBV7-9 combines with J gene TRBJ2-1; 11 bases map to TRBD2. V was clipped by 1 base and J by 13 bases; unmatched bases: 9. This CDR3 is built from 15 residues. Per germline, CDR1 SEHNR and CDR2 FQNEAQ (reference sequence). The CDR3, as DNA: TGTGCCAGCAGCTTAGTACTAGCGGGAGCAGAGACCCAGTTCTTC. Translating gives CASSLVLAGAETQFF.

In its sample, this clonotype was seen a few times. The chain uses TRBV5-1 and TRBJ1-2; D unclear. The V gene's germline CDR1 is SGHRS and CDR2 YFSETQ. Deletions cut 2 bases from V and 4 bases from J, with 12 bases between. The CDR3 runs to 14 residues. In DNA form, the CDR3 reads TGCGCCAGCAGCTTCGAGGGTACGGGCTATGGCTACACCTTC. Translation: CASSFEGTGYGYTF. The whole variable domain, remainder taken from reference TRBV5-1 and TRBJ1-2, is KAGVTQTPRYLIKTRGQQVTLSCSPISGHRSVSWYQQTPGQGLQFLFEYFSETQRNKGNFPGRFSGRQFSNSRSEMNVSTLELGDSALYLCASSFEGTGYGYTFGSGTRLTVV.

Here the CDR3 reads CASSDRVTGKTGELFF. CDR3 DNA sequence: TGTGCCAGCAGTGATCGGGTGACAGGGAAAACCGGGGAGCTGTTTTTT. The rearrangement links TRBV6-4 to TRBJ2-2; TRBD1 agrees at 7 bases. CDR1 and CDR2 from the germline V gene are MRHNA and SNTAGT. The V segment lost 3 bases and the J segment 5 bases; nucleotides outside the gene matches: 9. The CDR3 spans 16 residues.

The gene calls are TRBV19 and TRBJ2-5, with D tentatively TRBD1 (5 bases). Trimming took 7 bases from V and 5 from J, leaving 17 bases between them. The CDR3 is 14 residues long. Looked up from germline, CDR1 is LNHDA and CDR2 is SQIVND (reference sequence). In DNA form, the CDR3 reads TGTGCCAGTACTAACGCTGGGGCGTGGGAGACCCAGTACTTC. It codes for CASTNAGAWETQYF.

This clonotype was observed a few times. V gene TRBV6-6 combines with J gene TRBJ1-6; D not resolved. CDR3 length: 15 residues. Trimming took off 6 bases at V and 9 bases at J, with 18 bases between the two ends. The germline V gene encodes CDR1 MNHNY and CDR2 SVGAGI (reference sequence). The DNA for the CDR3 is TGTGCCAGCAGCGGCCCCTCCTCCGGAAGTTCACCCCTCCACTTT. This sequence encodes CASSGPSSGSSPLHF.

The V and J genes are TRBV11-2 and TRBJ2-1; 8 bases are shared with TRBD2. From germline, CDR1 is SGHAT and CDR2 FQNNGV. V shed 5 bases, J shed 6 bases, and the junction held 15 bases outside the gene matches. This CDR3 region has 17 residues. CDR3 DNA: TGTGCCAGCAGCCCACCCCAACTGGGCGGGGGGCCCAATGAGCAGTTCTTC. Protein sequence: CASSPPQLGGGPNEQFF.

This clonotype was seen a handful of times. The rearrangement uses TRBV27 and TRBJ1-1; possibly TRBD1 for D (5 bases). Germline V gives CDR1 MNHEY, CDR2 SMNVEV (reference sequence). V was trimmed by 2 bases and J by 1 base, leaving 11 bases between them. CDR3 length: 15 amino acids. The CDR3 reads CASSLRLGGNTEAFF. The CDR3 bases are TGTGCCAGCAGTTTAAGATTGGGGGGGAACACTGAAGCTTTCTTT.